This entry lists 15 T cell receptor beta chains sequenced from one sample in a study of CXCR3-negative and CXCR3-positive naive CD8 T cells. Via 5' RACE with UMI labels, TRB cDNA libraries were prepared. TCRdb re-called the 5' RACE reads; one entry per CDR3 protein, DNA not given. The table counts 25,000 to 35,000 distinct CDR3 sequences; about a tenth lies in the top ten. Sequenced input: memory CD8+ T cells from blood. The receptors originated from a human donor in good health. Some clones in this sample may be carry-over from other donors' samples.

The chain uses TRBV13 and TRBJ1-1. The CDR3 has 12 amino acids. Germline loops: CDR1 PRHDT, CDR2 FYEKMQ (reference sequence). The chain's CDR3 is CASSSENTEAFF.

J is TRBJ2-1 and V is TRBV12-3 or TRBV12-4; the D gene TCRdb calls, TRBD1, cannot be checked with no DNA. This CDR3 spans 14 amino acids. The CDR3 region is CASSLEEGSNEQFF.

The chain's CDR3 is CASSLWTGEEKLFF. J is TRBJ1-4 and V is TRBV7-9; with no DNA, the TCRdb D assignment of TRBD1 cannot be verified. The CDR3 has 14 amino acids. Germline CDR1 SEHNR, CDR2 FQNEAQ (reference sequence).

By frequency, this clonotype is medium-sized. This chain joins TRBV28 and TRBJ1-5; TCRdb reports TRBD1, a call that lacks DNA to check it against. Per the germline V gene, CDR1 is MDHEN and CDR2 is SYDVKM. This CDR3 is built from 15 residues. The CDR3 is CASSFVGASNQPQHF.

The V gene is TRBV20-1, the J gene TRBJ2-7; with no DNA, the TCRdb D assignment of TRBD2 cannot be verified. The CDR3 has 15 residues. CDR1 and CDR2 (germline): DFQATT, SNEGSKA (reference sequence). The CDR3 region is CSAKELAGRTYEQYF.

The chain uses TRBV20-1 and TRBJ1-2. Looked up from germline, CDR1 is DFQATT and CDR2 is SNEGSKA (reference sequence). The CDR3 spans 11 residues. CDR3 sequence: CSARALYGYTF.

The chain employs TRBV5-5 and TRBJ1-2; TCRdb outputs TRBD1, but without DNA this stays unchecked. The CDR3 is 14 amino acids. Germline CDR1 is SGHKS and CDR2 is YYEKEE (reference sequence). This CDR3 reads CASSLHPGNYGYTF.

The gene calls are TRBV7-3 and TRBJ2-1. CDR3 length: 16 residues. Germline CDR1 reads SGHTA; CDR2 reads FQGTGA. CDR3 sequence reads: CASSLTRQRPYNEQFF. Supplemented by reference TRBV7-3 and TRBJ2-1, the full variable domain reads GAGVSQTPSNKVTEKGKYVELRCDPISGHTALYWYRQSLGQGPEFLIYFQGTGAADDSGLPNDRFFAVRPEGSVSTLKIQRTERGDSAVYLCASSLTRQRPYNEQFFGPGTRLTVL.

This rearrangement joins TRBV20-1 to TRBJ2-7. The CDR3 length is 14 residues. Looked up from germline, CDR1 is DFQATT and CDR2 is SNEGSKA (reference sequence). CDR3 region: CSASWAKRTYEQYF.

Here the CDR3 reads CASSLSLGYNEQFF. This chain joins TRBV27 and TRBJ2-1. The CDR3 runs 14 residues. Germline assignment: CDR1 MNHEY and CDR2 SMNVEV (reference sequence).

The gene calls are TRBV7-9 and TRBJ1-1; the D call of TRBD1 rests on TCRdb alone, since no DNA is present to check it. CDR3 length equals 14 residues. Germline V gene lookup returns CDR1 SEHNR and CDR2 FQNEAQ (reference sequence). CDR3 residues: CASSAQGLNTEAFF.

The V call is TRBV12-3 or TRBV12-4, the J call TRBJ1-1. This CDR3 contains 13 residues. The CDR3 sequence: CASSQNWNTEAFF.

The V call is TRBV7-9, the J call TRBJ2-1. The CDR3 loop spans 13 amino acids. Germline CDR1 SEHNR, CDR2 FQNEAQ (reference sequence). The CDR3: CASSLVRVNEQFF.

This chain connects TRBV7-2 to TRBJ1-6; TCRdb reports TRBD1, a call that lacks DNA to check it against. In germline, CDR1 is SGHTA, CDR2 FQGNSA. The CDR3 contains 14 residues. The CDR3 loop reads CASSLPGDVSPLHF. Drawing the rest from reference TRBV7-2 and TRBJ1-6, the complete variable domain is GAGVSQSPSNKVTEKGKDVELRCDPISGHTALYWYRQSLGQGLEFLIYFQGNSAPDKSGLPSDRFSAERTGGSVSTLTIQRTQQEDSAVYLCASSLPGDVSPLHFGNGTRLTVT.

The chain is built from TRBV6-5 and TRBJ2-7; checking the TCRdb D call of TRBD1 is not possible without DNA. Germline CDR1 MNHEY, CDR2 SVGAGI. CDR3 length: 12 amino acids. This CDR3 is CASRDLSYEQYF.